Only a few counts were recorded for the clone carrying this T cell receptor (beta chain). The antigen is undetermined. This sample is part of a study of T cells after yellow fever vaccination. Findings and limits, study-wide: Post-booster samples contained most primary-vaccination clones (just under 98% CD4, about 90% CD8). The study noted that FACS-sorted repertoires could contain abundant clonotypes contaminating from the bulk population. Weaker overall, the secondary response nonetheless peaked faster (day 5 versus 15).

The CDR3 is made up of 15 amino acids. Trimming shortened V by 5 bases and J by 2 bases, and 16 bases separated the two germline ends. Researchers made TCR cDNA using 5'RACE template switching, and this step added a universal primer site and UMIs. Via MiXCR, TCRdb re-called the 5' RACE reads, giving one row per CDR3 protein. The sample includes some 350,000 distinct CDR3 sequences, around 4.1% of them seen just once. The sequenced sample was PBMCs, obtained 5 days after the yellow fever booster vaccination. The chain combines TRBV12-3 or TRBV12-4 with TRBJ2-7, with a weak D call TRBD2 (6 bases). This sequence originates from a man in his late teens or twenties who received the YFV17D yellow fever vaccine. The CDR3 region has the DNA TGTGCCAGCAGTCCTTCCTACGGGGGTACCTACGAGCAGTACTTC. Residues: CASSPSYGGTYEQYF.